This record covers a single T cell receptor (beta chain). The source of the sample is a study of T cell changes during pregnancy in multiple sclerosis. The CDR3 has 15 amino acids. With 0 bases removed from V and 4 bases from J, the gap between germline ends came to 12 bases. The V gene's germline CDR1 is MNHEY and CDR2 SMNVEV (reference sequence). Sequenced by immunoSEQ multiplex PCR; TCRdb stores in-frame clones only, minus some. The sample has about 64,000 clones; approximately 96% are singletons. The material was CD8+ T cells from peripheral blood mononuclear cells, obtained after pregnancy. This clonotype was obtained from a female donor with multiple sclerosis, enrolled in a pregnancy study. This chain links TRBV27 with TRBJ1-1; weak D call: TRBD1 (6 bases). The CDR3 DNA follows: TGTGCCAGCAGTTTATCCGGGACACTAGGCACTGAAGCTTTCTTT. Residues: CASSLSGTLGTEAFF.